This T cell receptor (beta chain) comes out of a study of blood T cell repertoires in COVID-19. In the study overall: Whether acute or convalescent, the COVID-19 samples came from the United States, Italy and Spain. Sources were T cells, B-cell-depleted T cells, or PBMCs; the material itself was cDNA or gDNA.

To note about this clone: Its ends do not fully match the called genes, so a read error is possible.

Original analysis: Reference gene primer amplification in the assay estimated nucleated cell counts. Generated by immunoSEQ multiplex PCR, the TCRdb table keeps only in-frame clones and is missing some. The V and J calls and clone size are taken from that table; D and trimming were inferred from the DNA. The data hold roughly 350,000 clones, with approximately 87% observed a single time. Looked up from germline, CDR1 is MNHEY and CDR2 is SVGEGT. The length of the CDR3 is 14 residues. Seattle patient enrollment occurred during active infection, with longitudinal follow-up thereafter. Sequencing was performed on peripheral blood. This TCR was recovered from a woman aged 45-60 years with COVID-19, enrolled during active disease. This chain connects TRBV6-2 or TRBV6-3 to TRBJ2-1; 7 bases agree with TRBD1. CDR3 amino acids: CASSNHGTAPSSLF. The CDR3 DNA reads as TGTGCCAGCAGTAACCACGGGACAGCGCCCTCTTCCCTCTTC.